Each of the 10 T cell receptor beta chains below was sequenced from the same sample in a study of cytomegalovirus exposure and HLA in healthy donors. Amplification used 60 Vbeta primers and 13 Jbeta primers. Sequencing used immunoSEQ multiplex PCR; TCRdb keeps in-frame clones, though not all of them. This table holds approximately 120,000 clones. The sequenced sample was PBMCs. These receptors were collected from a man between 18 and 29 years old in good health and CMV-seronegative.

This rearrangement joins TRBV25-1 to TRBJ1-6; D possibly corresponds to TRBD1 (5 bases). Germline-derived CDR1 and CDR2 are MGHDK and SYGVNS. This CDR3 is 14 amino acids long. With 10 bases removed from V and 3 bases from J, the gap between germline ends came to 13 bases. CDR3 residues: CATRAGLYNSPLHF. CDR3 nucleotides: TGTGCCACACGGGCAGGGCTCTATAATTCACCCCTCCACTTT.

The chain is built from TRBV28 and TRBJ2-1, with 12 bases matching TRBD2. The CDR3 is 16 amino acids. Germline trimming cut 5 bases from V and 3 bases from J; bases unmatched to any gene: 5. Germline CDR1 is MDHEN and CDR2 is SYDVKM. Here the CDR3 DNA reads TGTGCCAGCAGTGGACGGACTAGCGGGAACTACAATGAGCAGTTCTTC. Its protein product is CASSGRTSGNYNEQFF.

The chain employs TRBV4-1 and TRBJ1-5, with TRBD1 matching over 12 bases. CDR3 length: 15 amino acids. The germline gives CDR1 MGHRA, CDR2 YSYEKL. J was trimmed by 3 bases and V by 3 bases; bases with no gene match: 0. CDR3 in amino acids: CASSQGQGANQPQHF. DNA for the CDR3: TGCGCCAGCAGCCAGGGACAGGGGGCCAATCAGCCCCAGCATTTT.

V and J are TRBV10-1 and TRBJ2-7, with a tentative D call TRBD1 (7 bases). The CDR3 sequence is 14 residues long. The V and J ends lost 3 bases and 3 bases respectively, with 12 bases between them. The germline CDR1 and CDR2 sequences are WNHNN and SYGVQD (reference sequence). The CDR3: CASSDRQGGYEQYF. In DNA form, the CDR3 reads TGCGCCAGCAGTGACCGACAGGGAGGCTACGAGCAGTACTTC.

As to this clone: One junction end does not reproduce the germline sequence, and a read error may be involved. The J gene is TRBJ2-3, the V gene TRBV29-1, with D maybe TRBD1 (6 bases). This CDR3 spans 12 amino acids. Germline V gene data show CDR1 as SQVTM and CDR2 as ANQGSEA. CDR3 bases: TGCAGCTTACAGGGTAGGAGTGATAAGCAGTATTTT. This encodes CSLQGRSDKQYF.

The chain employs TRBV7-9 and TRBJ2-2, with no clear D. Trimming shortened V by 10 bases and J by 7 bases, and 7 bases separated the two germline ends. The CDR3 totals 10 residues. Germline CDR1 is SEHNR and CDR2 is FQNEAQ (reference sequence). This CDR3 is CATRGGELFF. The CDR3 bases are TGTGCCACACGCGGCGGGGAGCTGTTTTTT.

This sequence joins TRBV4-1 and TRBJ2-1; 12 nucleotides match TRBD2. The CDR3 covers 16 residues. Germline values: CDR1 MGHRA, CDR2 YSYEKL. V was pared by 1 base and J by 7 bases, with 5 bases of the junction left unmatched. This CDR3 reads CASSQGTSGILNEQFF. The CDR3 coding sequence is TGCGCCAGCAGCCAAGGGACTAGCGGGATCTTGAATGAGCAGTTCTTC.

The chain links TRBV5-6 to TRBJ1-3; D is uncertain. V was cut by 3 bases and J by 2 bases, with 9 bases left in between. This CDR3 is 14 amino acids long. Germline CDR1 SGHDT, CDR2 YYEEEE. The CDR3: CASSWGGPGNTIYF. The CDR3 nucleotides are TGTGCCAGCAGCTGGGGAGGGCCTGGAAACACCATATATTTT.

The gene calls are TRBV27 and TRBJ2-7, with TRBD2 identical over 13 bases. V lost 5 bases, J lost 5 bases, and 3 bases stayed unmatched. Per germline, CDR1 MNHEY and CDR2 SMNVEV (reference sequence). CDR3 size: 14 residues. The CDR3 sequence is CASSLGLAGDEQYF. CDR3 bases: TGTGCCAGCAGTCTCGGACTAGCGGGGGACGAGCAGTACTTC.

The rearrangement uses TRBV2 and TRBJ2-1; 10 bases align to TRBD2. The CDR3 totals 15 residues. With V trimmed by 6 bases and J by 7 bases, 9 bases remained unmatched. Germline V gives CDR1 SNHLY, CDR2 FYNNEI. CDR3 sequence (DNA): TGTGCCAGCAGGGAGCTAGCGGGGGTCCCGAATGAGCAGTTCTTC. The encoded protein is CASRELAGVPNEQFF. The variable domain in full, completed from reference TRBV2 and TRBJ2-1, reads EPEVTQTPSHQVTQMGQEVILRCVPISNHLYFYWYRQILGQKVEFLVSFYNNEISEKSEIFDDQFSVERPDGSNFTLKIRSTKLEDSAMYFCASRELAGVPNEQFFGPGTRLTVL.